A single sample is the source of the 2 T cell receptor beta chains below, sequenced in a study of PD-1 blockade in classical Hodgkin lymphoma. Each and every patient relapsed after autologous stem cell transplantation, and patients got differing brentuximab vedotin exposure. Clones were sequenced by immunoSEQ multiplex PCR, and TCRdb holds only the in-frame ones, with some missing. The profile covers about 94,000 clones, with roughly 89% appearing a single time and over 8.5% taken by the ten largest. Sequenced here: peripheral blood mononuclear cells (PBMCs), sampled before the second cycle of nivolumab. These receptors were collected from a human donor with classical Hodgkin lymphoma.

V and J are TRBV19 and TRBJ2-1; D is perhaps TRBD1 or TRBD2 (5 bases each). From germline, CDR1 is LNHDA and CDR2 SQIVND (reference sequence). Trimming cost V 5 bases and J 8 bases, with 16 bases left between them. This CDR3 has 14 residues. This CDR3 is CASSHRTGWDEQFF. CDR3 bases: TGTGCCAGTAGTCACAGGACTGGCTGGGATGAGCAGTTCTTC.

The CDR3 nucleotides are TGTGCCAGCAGTTACTCGAGGGGGACCGGGGAGCTGTTTTTT. Its translation: CASSYSRGTGELFF. The chain has TRBV6-9 and TRBJ2-2; TRBD1 is a possible D gene (6 bases). Germline loops: CDR1 MNHGY, CDR2 SVAAGI. The CDR3 is 14 amino acids. Trimming pared 3 bases from V and 5 bases from J, leaving 10 bases between.